The 26 T cell receptor beta chains below come from one sample, sequenced in a study of control samples from healthy donors and cancer patients. TCRdb keeps only in-frame clones here, not all; method: immunoSEQ multiplex PCR. The table records roughly 120,000 clones, about 95% of them present only once. Sequencing was performed on blood. These receptors were obtained from a man aged 25 to 40 in good health.

The rearrangement joins TRBV5-1 to TRBJ1-1, with no clear D. The CDR3 extends over 16 amino acids. Germline loops: CDR1 SGHRS, CDR2 YFSETQ. The V end was cut by 4 bases, the J end by 0 bases, with 16 bases between. CDR3 DNA: TGCGCCAGCAGCCCTTGGGCGACGGACTTGAACACTGAAGCTTTCTTT. Translation: CASSPWATDLNTEAFF.

V is TRBV4-1 and J is TRBJ2-7; D ambiguous. Germline V gene lookup returns CDR1 MGHRA and CDR2 YSYEKL. Trimming removed 6 bases from V and 1 base from J, with 16 bases in between. The CDR3 sequence is 15 residues long. The CDR3 DNA is TGCGCCAGCAGTGACAACGTGGCAGGTTCCTACGAGCAGTACTTC. Its translation is CASSDNVAGSYEQYF.

This clone came up once. The rearrangement joins TRBV5-5 to TRBJ1-4, with 9 nucleotides matching TRBD1. The CDR3 has 15 amino acids. The V gene's germline CDR1 is SGHKS and CDR2 YYEKEE (reference sequence). The V gene end was trimmed by 4 bases and the J gene end by 4 bases; junction bases not matched to a gene: 5. CDR3 sequence reads: CASSVPTGGNEKLFF. In DNA, the CDR3 is TGTGCCAGCAGCGTACCGACAGGGGGTAATGAAAAACTGTTTTTT.

This chain links TRBV10-3 with TRBJ2-5; 8 bases fit TRBD1. The CDR3 loop spans 15 amino acids. Unmatched junction bases numbered 6, after V lost 2 bases and J lost 4 bases. Germline V gene sequence: CDR1 ENHRY, CDR2 SYGVKD. CDR3 DNA sequence: TGTGCCATCAGTGAGAACGACAGGGGCGGAGAGACCCAGTACTTC. As protein: CAISENDRGGETQYF.

This rearrangement joins TRBV27 to TRBJ1-5; D gene ambiguous. Trimming left V 5 bases short and J 0 bases short, with 5 bases between. The CDR3 runs to 13 residues. The germline CDR1 and CDR2 sequences are MNHEY and SMNVEV (reference sequence). The CDR3 is CASSPHSNQPQHF. The DNA of the CDR3 is TGTGCCAGCAGTCCGCATAGCAATCAGCCCCAGCATTTT.

V and J are TRBV5-8 and TRBJ2-3; 7 bases are a match to TRBD1. V shed 7 bases, J shed 1 base, and the junction held 9 bases outside the gene matches. The CDR3 runs to 15 residues. Germline-derived CDR1 and CDR2 are SGHTS and YDEGEE. The CDR3 reads CASRWSGTGTDTQYF. CDR3 in DNA: TGTGCCAGCCGCTGGTCCGGGACAGGCACAGATACGCAGTATTTT.

This rearrangement joins TRBV5-1 to TRBJ2-3; D unclear. From germline, CDR1 is SGHRS and CDR2 YFSETQ. V was clipped by 0 bases and J by 0 bases, with 8 bases between them. This CDR3 comprises 15 residues. The CDR3 sequence is CASSLEWGSTDTQYF. Written as DNA, the CDR3 is TGCGCCAGCAGCTTGGAGTGGGGAAGCACAGATACGCAGTATTTT.

The chain employs TRBV9 and TRBJ2-2; no clear D. CDR1 SGDLS and CDR2 YYNGEE come from the germline V gene. V gave up 1 base and J gave up 4 bases, with 5 bases separating them. There are 13 residues in the CDR3. The CDR3 DNA is TGTGCCAGCAGCGTATCGGGCACCGGGGAGCTGTTTTTT. Translation gives CASSVSGTGELFF.

The chain has TRBV4-1 and TRBJ2-7, with 7 bases identical to TRBD2. CDR1 and CDR2 from the germline V gene are MGHRA and YSYEKL. This CDR3 contains 14 residues. Germline trimming cut 4 bases from V and 3 bases from J; bases unmatched to any gene: 6. This CDR3 reads CASSPSRGDYEQYF. CDR3 nucleotides: TGCGCCAGCAGCCCTTCCCGGGGGGACTACGAGCAGTACTTC.

The chain combines TRBV4-1 with TRBJ1-6; TRBD1 might be the D (5 bases). Germline V gene sequence: CDR1 MGHRA, CDR2 YSYEKL. V was clipped by 4 bases and J by 1 base, with 17 bases between them. The CDR3 totals 18 residues. The CDR3 loop reads CASSPGVYVGSYNSPLHF. In DNA, the CDR3 is TGCGCCAGCAGCCCGGGGGTTTATGTAGGGTCCTATAATTCACCCCTCCACTTT.

The chain is built from TRBV4-3 and TRBJ2-3; tentative D call: TRBD1 (5 bases). CDR3 length: 16 amino acids. Trimming shortened V by 0 bases and J by 1 base, and 11 bases separated the two germline ends. The germline V gene has CDR1 LGHNA and CDR2 YSLEER. CDR3 amino acids: CASSQDDSKRTDTQYF. As DNA, the CDR3 is TGCGCCAGCAGCCAAGATGACAGTAAACGCACAGATACGCAGTATTTT.

The gene calls are TRBV5-8 and TRBJ2-7, with D hard to call. The germline gives CDR1 SGHTS, CDR2 YDEGEE. Trimming pared 1 base from V and 2 bases from J, leaving 7 bases between. CDR3 length: 13 residues. CDR3 DNA: TGTGCCAGCAGCTTGACAGTGACCTACGAGCAGTACTTC. Translated: CASSLTVTYEQYF. Variable domain in full (rest from reference TRBV5-8 and TRBJ2-7): EAGVTQSPTHLIKTRGQQATLRCSPISGHTSVYWYQQALGLGLQFLLWYDEGEERNRGNFPPRFSGRQFPNYSSELNVNALELEDSALYLCASSLTVTYEQYFGPGTRLTVT.

This clone appeared a few times. This rearrangement joins TRBV18 to TRBJ2-1; D uncertain. There are 12 residues in the CDR3. Trimming pared 3 bases from V and 8 bases from J, leaving 8 bases between. Germline CDR1 and CDR2: KGHSH and LQKENI. CDR3 in amino acids: CASSPQEYEQFF. The CDR3 bases are TGTGCCAGCTCACCGCAGGAATATGAGCAGTTCTTC.

The rearrangement uses TRBV7-2 and TRBJ1-5; D uncertain. Looked up from germline, CDR1 is SGHTA and CDR2 is FQGNSA. The CDR3 runs to 13 residues. V was cut by 1 base and J by 5 bases, with 6 bases left in between. The CDR3 nucleotides are TGTGCCAGCAGCTTAGGGTCGCATCAGCCCCAGCATTTT. It specifies CASSLGSHQPQHF. The entire variable domain, with the rest obtained from reference TRBV7-2 and TRBJ1-5, is as follows: GAGVSQSPSNKVTEKGKDVELRCDPISGHTALYWYRQSLGQGLEFLIYFQGNSAPDKSGLPSDRFSAERTGGSVSTLTIQRTQQEDSAVYLCASSLGSHQPQHFGDGTRLSIL.

This sequence joins TRBV7-9 and TRBJ1-2; a possible D gene is TRBD1 (6 bases). CDR1 and CDR2 (germline): SEHNR, FQNEAQ (reference sequence). Trimming took 0 bases from V and 8 from J, leaving 7 bases between them. CDR3 length equals 12 residues. The CDR3 region is CASSLAGAGYTF. The CDR3 bases are TGTGCCAGCAGCTTAGCGGGGGCGGGCTACACCTTC.

This chain joins TRBV6-2 or TRBV6-3 and TRBJ1-1; D uncertain. Trimming stripped 2 bases from V and 2 bases from J, with 6 bases between. The CDR3 totals 13 residues. Germline CDR1 MNHEY, CDR2 SVGEGT. Written as DNA, the CDR3 is TGTGCCAGCAGTTACCCTTCTAACACTGAAGCTTTCTTT. Translation: CASSYPSNTEAFF.

CDR3 protein: CASSLDPPVGRNGYTF. In nucleotides, the CDR3 is TGTGCCAGCAGCTTAGACCCCCCGGTTGGTAGGAATGGCTACACCTTC. V and J are TRBV11-2 and TRBJ1-2; D remains unclear. The CDR3 loop spans 16 amino acids. The V end was cut by 0 bases, the J end by 6 bases, with 17 bases between. In germline, CDR1 is SGHAT, CDR2 FQNNGV.

This chain uses TRBV28 with TRBJ1-3; D gene ambiguous. The ends were cut back, 4 bases at V and 0 bases at J, with 10 bases in the middle. Germline V CDR1 and CDR2: MDHEN, SYDVKM. The CDR3 loop spans 15 amino acids. CDR3 in amino acids: CASSSLTPSGNTIYF. The CDR3 nucleotides are TGTGCCAGCAGTTCCCTGACCCCCTCTGGAAACACCATATATTTT.

The V and J genes are TRBV2 and TRBJ1-1; 8 bases line up with TRBD1. This CDR3 has 15 amino acids. Germline V gene data show CDR1 as SNHLY and CDR2 as FYNNEI. V shed 8 bases and J 1 base; nucleotides not matched to a gene: 9. In DNA form, the CDR3 reads TGTGCCAGCCACCAGGGGGCGCCCCGGAACACTGAAGCTTTCTTT. Its translation is CASHQGAPRNTEAFF.

This clone is categorized as medium-sized. J is TRBJ2-7 and V is TRBV4-3; D is undetermined. The CDR3 length is 13 residues. V was cut by 1 base and J by 6 bases, with 10 bases left in between. The germline gives CDR1 LGHNA, CDR2 YSLEER. The CDR3 here is CASSQVLSVEQYF. CDR3 sequence (DNA): TGCGCCAGCAGCCAAGTTCTGTCGGTCGAGCAGTACTTC.

This rearrangement joins TRBV24-1 to TRBJ2-3; the D gene is possibly TRBD2 (6 bases). V lost 0 bases and J lost 0, with 9 bases in between. The length of the CDR3 is 16 residues. CDR1 is KGHDR, CDR2 SFDVKD, per germline. For the CDR3, the DNA is TGTGCCACCAGTGATTTGGCACGGGGGAGCACAGATACGCAGTATTTT. Amino acid sequence: CATSDLARGSTDTQYF.

This clone appeared a single time. The chain links TRBV11-2 to TRBJ2-6; possible D gene TRBD1, 5 bases. In germline, CDR1 is SGHAT, CDR2 FQNNGV. This CDR3 region has 17 residues. V shed 6 bases and J shed 0 bases, with 15 bases lying between them. The CDR3 bases are TGTGCCAGCAGGAACGGACCAGGGAACTCTGGGGCCAACGTCCTGACTTTC. Amino acids: CASRNGPGNSGANVLTF.

The chain links TRBV9 to TRBJ2-7, with a possible D match to TRBD1 (5 bases). Per the germline V gene, CDR1 is SGDLS and CDR2 is YYNGEE. The CDR3 runs to 16 residues. Trimming cost V 3 bases and J 3 bases, with 19 bases left between them. The DNA for the CDR3 is TGTGCCAGCAGCGCTGGTTGGGGCGCATTGGTCTACGAGCAGTACTTC. This translates into CASSAGWGALVYEQYF.

The chain carries TRBV19 and TRBJ1-4; 9 bases are a match to TRBD1. The CDR3 runs 15 residues. The V gene's germline CDR1 is LNHDA and CDR2 SQIVND (reference sequence). With V trimmed by 1 base and J by 6 bases, 3 bases remained unmatched. In DNA form, the CDR3 reads TGTGCCAGTAGTATAGGCACAGGGGGCTATGAAAAACTGTTTTTT. It translates to CASSIGTGGYEKLFF. The entire variable domain, with the rest obtained from reference TRBV19 and TRBJ1-4, is as follows: DGGITQSPKYLFRKEGQNVTLSCEQNLNHDAMYWYRQDPGQGLRLIYYSQIVNDFQKGDIAEGYSVSREKKESFPLTVTSAQKNPTAFYLCASSIGTGGYEKLFFGSGTQLSVL.

This rearrangement joins TRBV7-9 to TRBJ2-1; D is possibly TRBD1 or TRBD2 (5 bases each). Germline V gives CDR1 SEHNR, CDR2 FQNEAQ (reference sequence). The V gene lost 3 bases and the J gene lost 9 bases, with 15 bases spanning the gap. The CDR3 is 14 residues long. CDR3 sequence reads: CASSLELRGPEQFF. CDR3 bases: TGTGCCAGCAGCTTGGAGTTGAGGGGACCTGAGCAGTTCTTC.

The CDR3 DNA reads TGCAGCGTCCAGATAGATACGCAGTATTTT. Amino acids: CSVQIDTQYF. V usage is TRBV29-1 and J usage is TRBJ2-3; D is unresolved. The CDR3 runs to 10 residues. From germline, CDR1 is SQVTM and CDR2 ANQGSEA. The V end was cut by 6 bases, the J end by 5 bases, with 6 bases between.